The 32 T cell receptor beta chains in this list originate from one sample, sequenced in a study of T cell responses to AZD1222 COVID-19 vaccine. Sequencing used immunoSEQ multiplex PCR; TCRdb keeps in-frame clones, though not all of them. The data show 100,000 to 120,000 clones, approximately 90% seen once. The sequencing used peripheral blood, collected 28 days after the second AZD1222 dose. These receptor sequences come from an adult who received the AZD1222 COVID-19 vaccine.

The chain carries TRBV7-2 and TRBJ2-3; 10 bases match TRBD2. CDR1 and CDR2 (germline): SGHTA, FQGNSA. The junction had 5 bases not matched to a gene; V was cut back by 3 bases and J by 2 bases. The CDR3 is made up of 16 amino acids. CDR3 sequence: CASSLVSGGSTDTQYF. The CDR3 DNA reads TGTGCCAGCAGCTTGGTTAGCGGGGGGTCCACAGATACGCAGTATTTT.

V is TRBV28 and J is TRBJ2-3, with TRBD2 identical over 8 bases. Germline trimming cut 8 bases from V and 2 bases from J; bases unmatched to any gene: 12. This CDR3 region has 16 residues. Germline V gene lookup returns CDR1 MDHEN and CDR2 SYDVKM. The CDR3 nucleotides read TGTGCCAGCCGAGGGTTAGGAGCGGGAGCCACAGATACGCAGTATTTT. It specifies CASRGLGAGATDTQYF. Using reference TRBV28 and TRBJ2-3 for the parts outside the CDR3, the full variable domain is DVKVTQSSRYLVKRTGEKVFLECVQDMDHENMFWYRQDPGLGLRLIYFSYDVKMKEKGDIPEGYSVSREKKERFSLILESASTNQTSMYLCASRGLGAGATDTQYFGPGTRLTVL.

This clone was recorded a few times. V and J are TRBV28 and TRBJ1-2; no reliable D call. Trimming took 2 bases from V and 6 from J, leaving 16 bases between them. The CDR3 covers 15 residues. The V gene's germline CDR1 is MDHEN and CDR2 SYDVKM. The CDR3: CASSLGGRSFNGYTF. The CDR3 nucleotides are TGTGCCAGCAGTTTAGGAGGGCGCTCCTTCAATGGCTACACCTTC.

The V and J genes are TRBV7-9 and TRBJ1-1; 8 nucleotides align to TRBD1. This CDR3 is 12 amino acids long. CDR1 and CDR2 from the germline V gene are SEHNR and FQNEAQ (reference sequence). V lost 3 bases to trimming and J lost 10 bases; unmatched junction nucleotides: 4. The CDR3 nucleotides are TGTGCCAGCAGCTTGGACAGGGTCCGAGCTTTCTTT. It specifies CASSLDRVRAFF.

The genes are TRBV5-5 and TRBJ1-2, with D possibly matching TRBD1 (6 bases). The ends were cut back, 0 bases at V and 8 bases at J, with 23 bases in the middle. The CDR3 sequence is 17 residues long. The germline gives CDR1 SGHKS, CDR2 YYEKEE (reference sequence). The CDR3 protein is CASSLALTGGARIGYTF. CDR3 DNA sequence: TGTGCCAGCAGCTTGGCCTTGACAGGAGGGGCACGAATCGGCTACACCTTC.

The J gene is TRBJ1-4, the V gene TRBV2; 9 nucleotides match TRBD1. The CDR3 is made up of 14 amino acids. J lost 7 bases, V lost 6 bases, and 6 bases had no gene match. CDR1 SNHLY and CDR2 FYNNEI come from the germline V gene. DNA for the CDR3: TGTGCCAGCAGAGTGACAGGGGGGGCTGAAAAACTGTTTTTT. Its translation: CASRVTGGAEKLFF. The variable domain in full, with the rest retrieved from reference TRBV2 and TRBJ1-4, is EPEVTQTPSHQVTQMGQEVILRCVPISNHLYFYWYRQILGQKVEFLVSFYNNEISEKSEIFDDQFSVERPDGSNFTLKIRSTKLEDSAMYFCASRVTGGAEKLFFGSGTQLSVL.

The chain links TRBV5-4 to TRBJ2-1; the D call may be TRBD1 or TRBD2 (5 bases each). Trimming removed 10 bases from V and 7 bases from J, with 15 bases in between. CDR1 is SGHNT and CDR2 is YYREEE in the germline V gene (reference sequence). This CDR3 comprises 12 residues. CDR3 protein: CAVLGGWNEQFF. CDR3 in DNA: TGTGCCGTCCTTGGGGGTTGGAATGAGCAGTTCTTC.

The chain joins TRBV10-1 to TRBJ1-6; 7 bases agree with TRBD1. Germline CDR1 WNHNN, CDR2 SYGVQD (reference sequence). CDR3 length: 15 amino acids. The CDR3 is CPPHDRVSYNSPLHF. CDR3 coding DNA: TGCCCCCCCCACGACAGGGTATCCTATAATTCACCCCTCCACTTT.

The rearrangement joins TRBV7-9 to TRBJ2-7; 8 bases match TRBD1. In germline, CDR1 is SEHNR, CDR2 FQNEAQ (reference sequence). The CDR3 has 13 amino acids. J gave up 4 bases and V 5 bases, and 4 bases lay outside the gene matches. The CDR3 spells CASSHRGAYEQYF. CDR3 coding DNA: TGTGCCAGCAGCCACAGGGGGGCTTACGAGCAGTACTTC.

V usage is TRBV29-1 and J usage is TRBJ2-6; D gene uncertain. The V gene lost 0 bases and the J gene lost 5 bases, with 14 bases spanning the gap. Germline lookup yields CDR1 SQVTM and CDR2 ANQGSEA. The CDR3 covers 16 residues. The CDR3 DNA reads as TGCAGCGTTGAAGAACGGAGAAGGGATTGGGCCAACGTCCTGACTTTC. Protein sequence: CSVEERRRDWANVLTF.

The chain couples TRBV7-6 to TRBJ1-3; D not resolved. Germline CDR1 is SGHVS and CDR2 is FNYEAQ. The CDR3 sequence is 15 residues long. Trimming pared 1 base from V and 4 bases from J, leaving 11 bases between. The CDR3 region has the DNA TGTGCCAGCAGCTTAGTTTTTGGGCCAGGAAACACCATATATTTT. Residues: CASSLVFGPGNTIYF.

In its sample, this clone was seen once. The chain carries TRBV5-4 and TRBJ2-5; possibly TRBD2 for D (5 bases). Between the trimmed V and J ends, which lost 1 base and 5 bases, there was a span of 9 bases. CDR3 length: 13 amino acids. Germline V lookup: CDR1 SGHNT, CDR2 YYREEE (reference sequence). The CDR3 nucleotides are TGTGCCAGCAGCTTGAAATCGGGGGAGACCCAGTACTTC. Amino acid sequence: CASSLKSGETQYF. The full variable domain, with the rest looked up from reference TRBV5-4 and TRBJ2-5, is ETGVTQSPTHLIKTRGQQVTLRCSSQSGHNTVSWYQQALGQGPQFIFQYYREEENGRGNFPPRFSGLQFPNYSSELNVNALELDDSALYLCASSLKSGETQYFGPGTRLLVL.

The chain recombines TRBV30 with TRBJ2-7; TRBD1 is a possible D gene (5 bases). Per germline, CDR1 GTSNPN and CDR2 SVGIG (reference sequence). With 0 bases removed from V and 6 bases from J, the gap between germline ends came to 6 bases. The CDR3 extends over 11 amino acids. The CDR3 DNA follows: TGTGCCTGGAGTGTGGGGCGCGAGCAGTACTTC. Amino acid sequence: CAWSVGREQYF.

This clone was seen once. The gene calls are TRBV11-2 and TRBJ1-2; 7 bases are a match to TRBD1. With V trimmed by 4 bases and J by 6 bases, 14 bases remained unmatched. Germline CDR1 and CDR2: SGHAT and FQNNGV. The CDR3 has 16 amino acids. CDR3 bases: TGTGCCAGCAGCTCCCCTAAAGACAGGGTAGGCGATGGCTACACCTTC. Its translation is CASSSPKDRVGDGYTF.

This clone was observed a single time. The CDR3 DNA sequence: TGTGCCAGCAGTCACCAAGGGGGGACAACCATCAGCTACAATGAGCAGTTCTTC. This encodes CASSHQGGTTISYNEQFF. The chain links TRBV6-6 to TRBJ2-1; D is possibly TRBD1 or TRBD2 (6 bases each). The CDR3 runs 18 residues. The germline V and J ends were trimmed by 5 bases and 3 bases, with 23 bases remaining between them. Looked up from germline, CDR1 is MNHNY and CDR2 is SVGAGI (reference sequence).

The chain links TRBV5-4 to TRBJ2-1; 11 bases are shared with TRBD2. Germline V gives CDR1 SGHNT, CDR2 YYREEE (reference sequence). J lost 4 bases, V lost 4 bases, and 7 bases had no gene match. The CDR3 totals 16 residues. The chain's CDR3 is CASSGLAGGMYNEQFF. Here the CDR3 DNA reads TGTGCCAGCAGCGGATTAGCGGGAGGGATGTACAATGAGCAGTTCTTC. The full variable domain, completed using reference TRBV5-4 and TRBJ2-1, is ETGVTQSPTHLIKTRGQQVTLRCSSQSGHNTVSWYQQALGQGPQFIFQYYREEENGRGNFPPRFSGLQFPNYSSELNVNALELDDSALYLCASSGLAGGMYNEQFFGPGTRLTVL.

This sequence joins TRBV15 and TRBJ2-7; tentative D call: TRBD1 (6 bases). The germline CDR1 and CDR2 sequences are LNHNV and YYDKDF (reference sequence). The CDR3 is 15 amino acids. Trimming shortened V by 2 bases and J by 3 bases, and 14 bases separated the two germline ends. In DNA form, the CDR3 reads TGTGCCACCAGCAGACAGGGGATGGATAGCTACGAGCAGTACTTC. Encoded protein: CATSRQGMDSYEQYF.

The chain is built from TRBV15 and TRBJ2-2; no definite D call. Germline-derived CDR1 and CDR2 are LNHNV and YYDKDF (reference sequence). Trimming took 1 base from V and 7 from J, leaving 13 bases between them. The CDR3 has 15 amino acids. The CDR3 loop is CATSRARQAVGELFF. DNA of the CDR3: TGTGCCACCAGCAGAGCAAGGCAGGCTGTCGGGGAGCTGTTTTTT.

This chain connects TRBV9 to TRBJ2-7; the D gene is possibly TRBD2 (6 bases). CDR1 and CDR2 (germline): SGDLS, YYNGEE. Trimming removed 4 bases at V and 0 bases at J, with 14 bases between. The length of the CDR3 is 15 residues. CDR3 in DNA: TGTGCCAGCAGCCCCCGGGGGACGGACTCCTACGAGCAGTACTTC. Translation: CASSPRGTDSYEQYF.

This clone was counted once. This chain connects TRBV4-1 to TRBJ1-6; D gene ambiguous. The CDR3 extends over 13 amino acids. CDR1 is MGHRA and CDR2 is YSYEKL in the germline V gene. The ends were cut back, 2 bases at V and 7 bases at J, with 6 bases in the middle. The CDR3 loop reads CASSQLGNSPLHF. The CDR3 DNA reads TGCGCCAGCAGCCAACTAGGAAATTCACCCCTCCACTTT.

The rearrangement uses TRBV9 and TRBJ1-5; D uncertain. There are 15 residues in the CDR3. Trimming pared 2 bases from V and 4 bases from J, leaving 13 bases between. The germline CDR1 and CDR2 sequences are SGDLS and YYNGEE. The CDR3 DNA reads TGTGCCAGCAGCGTTAGCGGCGTACTAAATCAGCCCCAGCATTTT. It codes for CASSVSGVLNQPQHF. Complete variable domain (other parts from reference TRBV9 and TRBJ1-5): DSGVTQTPKHLITATGQRVTLRCSPRSGDLSVYWYQQSLDQGLQFLIQYYNGEERAKGNILERFSAQQFPDLHSELNLSSLELGDSALYFCASSVSGVLNQPQHFGDGTRLSIL.

The chain uses TRBV18 and TRBJ2-7, with D tentatively TRBD1 or TRBD2 (5 bases each). The CDR3 is made up of 15 amino acids. Germline V gene data show CDR1 as KGHSH and CDR2 as LQKENI. The V and J ends lost 5 bases and 2 bases respectively, with 16 bases between them. CDR3 in amino acids: CASSLGPQGAYEQYF. CDR3 DNA: TGTGCCAGCTCATTGGGACCTCAAGGGGCCTACGAGCAGTACTTC.

The rearrangement links TRBV15 to TRBJ1-3; D gene unclear. This CDR3 is built from 15 residues. The V gene lost 0 bases and the J gene lost 9 bases, with 15 bases spanning the gap. CDR1 is LNHNV and CDR2 is YYDKDF in the germline V gene (reference sequence). This chain's CDR3 is CATSRDKGPGFTIYF. The CDR3 nucleotides read TGTGCCACCAGCAGAGACAAGGGCCCGGGGTTCACCATATATTTT.

The chain couples TRBV5-4 to TRBJ2-1; 12 bases match TRBD2. V dropped 4 bases and J dropped 0; count of bases not matched to a gene: 8. CDR3 length: 18 residues. Germline CDR1 and CDR2: SGHNT and YYREEE (reference sequence). CDR3 DNA sequence: TGTGCCAGCAGCGGGCTAGCGGGAGGGCCGGGCTCCTACAATGAGCAGTTCTTC. The encoded protein is CASSGLAGGPGSYNEQFF.

The chain uses TRBV6-5 and TRBJ1-2, with unresolved D. The V gene's germline CDR1 is MNHEY and CDR2 SVGAGI. Trimming cost V 7 bases and J 5 bases, with 17 bases left between them. The CDR3 extends over 14 amino acids. This chain's CDR3 is CASKSRLFSYGYTF. The CDR3, as DNA: TGTGCCAGCAAGAGCAGACTTTTTTCTTATGGCTACACCTTC.

V gene TRBV30 combines with J gene TRBJ2-5; D perhaps matches TRBD2 (5 bases). The CDR3 contains 14 residues. Germline CDR1 reads GTSNPN; CDR2 reads SVGIG (reference sequence). V lost 3 bases and J lost 0, with 11 bases in between. The CDR3 sequence is CAWSGVSYQETQYF. As DNA, the CDR3 is TGTGCCTGGAGCGGGGTTAGTTACCAAGAGACCCAGTACTTC. The full variable domain, in which reference TRBV30 and TRBJ2-5 provide the parts outside the CDR3, is SQTIHQWPATLVQPVGSPLSLECTVEGTSNPNLYWYRQAAGRGLQLLFYSVGIGQISSEVPQNLSASRPQDRQFILSSKKLLLSDSGFYLCAWSGVSYQETQYFGPGTRLLVL.

This chain connects TRBV28 to TRBJ1-2; TRBD1 matches 12 bases. Germline-derived CDR1 and CDR2 are MDHEN and SYDVKM. V was clipped by 0 bases and J by 8 bases; unmatched bases: 1. The CDR3 length is 14 residues. CDR3 coding DNA: TGTGCCAGCAGTTTATGGGGACAGGGGGCAGGCTACACCTTC. It yields the protein CASSLWGQGAGYTF.

The gene calls are TRBV19 and TRBJ2-7; TRBD2 agrees at 12 bases. V shed 4 bases, J shed 3 bases, and the junction held 1 base outside the gene matches. The CDR3 spans 14 residues. Looked up from germline, CDR1 is LNHDA and CDR2 is SQIVND (reference sequence). The CDR3 coding sequence is TGTGCCAGTAGTAGACTAGCGGGAGTCTACGAGCAGTACTTC. Translated, it gives CASSRLAGVYEQYF.

The chain has TRBV5-1 and TRBJ2-3, with TRBD2 matching 12 bases. Germline-derived CDR1 and CDR2 are SGHRS and YFSETQ. Losses at the gene ends were 4 bases for V and 3 bases for J; bases not matched to a gene: 6. The CDR3 sequence is 16 residues long. In DNA, the CDR3 is TGCGCCAGCAGCCTCGGACTAGCGGGGAAGACAGATACGCAGTATTTT. Its protein product is CASSLGLAGKTDTQYF.

V is TRBV7-8 and J is TRBJ1-3; D not certain. The CDR3 sequence is 15 residues long. Trimming cost V 3 bases and J 0 bases, with 9 bases left between them. Germline-derived CDR1 and CDR2 are SGHVS and FQNEAQ. For the CDR3, the DNA is TGTGCCAGCAGCTTGGGAGGCTCCTCTGGAAACACCATATATTTT. Amino acids: CASSLGGSSGNTIYF.

The chain has TRBV12-3 or TRBV12-4 and TRBJ2-5; D not resolved. Trimming took 4 bases from V and 4 from J, leaving 10 bases between them. This CDR3 contains 13 residues. Here the CDR3 DNA reads TGTGCCAGCAGTTGGGGTCCACGAGAGACCCAGTACTTC. Its translation is CASSWGPRETQYF.

The chain is built from TRBV5-1 and TRBJ2-1, with TRBD2 identical over 15 bases. Germline V gene data show CDR1 as SGHRS and CDR2 as YFSETQ. The CDR3 loop spans 17 amino acids. Trimming removed 4 bases from V and 6 bases from J; junction bases left unmatched: 8. The CDR3 sequence: CASSAGLAGGPPNEQFF. Here the CDR3 DNA reads TGCGCCAGCAGCGCCGGACTAGCGGGAGGGCCACCCAATGAGCAGTTCTTC.